This note documents a single T cell receptor (beta chain) sequence. Using a J-beta primer mix together with a sample-barcoded 5' primer, a second PCR was run for 7 to 11 cycles. TCRdb reprocessed the 5' RACE reads via MiXCR and lists one record per CDR3 protein. This sample yields 1.8 million or so distinct CDR3 sequences, of which roughly two fifths are seen a single time; 20% to 25% belongs to the top ten. The data were taken from a study of blood T cells in healthy people across ages. The TCR comes from a human donor in good health. The specimen was blood.

The CDR3 loop reads CASSENAGAFF. DNA for the CDR3: TGTGCCAGCAGTGAAAATGCAGGGGCTTTCTTT. This sequence joins TRBV2 and TRBJ1-1, with D maybe TRBD1 (5 bases). Per the germline V gene, CDR1 is SNHLY and CDR2 is FYNNEI. This CDR3 has 11 amino acids. The V gene lost 2 bases and the J gene lost 11 bases, with 9 bases spanning the gap.